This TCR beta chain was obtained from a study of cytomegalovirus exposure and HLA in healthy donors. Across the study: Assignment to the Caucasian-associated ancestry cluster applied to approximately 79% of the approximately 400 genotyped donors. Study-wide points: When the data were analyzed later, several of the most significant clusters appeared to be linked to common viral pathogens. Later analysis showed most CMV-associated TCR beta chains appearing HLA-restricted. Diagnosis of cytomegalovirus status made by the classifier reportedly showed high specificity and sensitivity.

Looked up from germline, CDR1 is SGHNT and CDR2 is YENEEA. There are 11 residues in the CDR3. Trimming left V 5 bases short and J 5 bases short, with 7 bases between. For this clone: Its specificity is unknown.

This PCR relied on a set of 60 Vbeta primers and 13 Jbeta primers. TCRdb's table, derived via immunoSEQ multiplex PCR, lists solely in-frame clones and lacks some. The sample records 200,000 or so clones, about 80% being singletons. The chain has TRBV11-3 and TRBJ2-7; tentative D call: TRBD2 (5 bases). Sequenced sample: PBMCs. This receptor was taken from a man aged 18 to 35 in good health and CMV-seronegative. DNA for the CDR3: TGTGCCAGCAGCGACGGGGACGAGCAGTACTTC. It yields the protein CASSDGDEQYF.